This T cell receptor beta chain was identified in a study of blood T cell repertoires in COVID-19. Turning to the study itself: Samples came from the United States, Italy and Spain, spanning acute and convalescent COVID-19. T cells, B-cell-depleted T cells, or PBMCs provided the cDNA or gDNA that served as material.

Germline CDR1 MRHNA, CDR2 SNTAGT. J gave up 7 bases and V 3 bases, and 3 bases lay outside the gene matches. The CDR3 totals 15 residues. Patients at the Seattle site were enrolled during active infection and followed longitudinally. Methods used by the authors: Counts of nucleated cells, estimated from reference gene primer amplification, were obtained. Libraries were prepared by immunoSEQ multiplex PCR; TCRdb keeps only in-frame clonotypes and omits some of them. The DNA was the basis for D and trimming; V, J and clone size are from that table. The sample has about 69,000 clones, 70% to 85% seen once; the top ten hold roughly 13%.

This receptor was obtained from a man aged 50 to 60 with COVID-19, enrolled during active disease. The specimen was peripheral blood. The chain combines TRBV6-4 with TRBJ2-1; TRBD2 agrees at 13 bases. Here the CDR3 DNA reads TGTGCCAGCAGTGAAGGGACTAGCGGGGAGAATGAGCAGTTCTTC. Amino acids: CASSEGTSGENEQFF.